The clone carrying this TCR beta chain came up a few times. The target antigen is unknown. This specimen belongs to a study of T cell responses to AZD1222 COVID-19 vaccine. Study-wide results and caveats: White British donors predominated, females outnumbered males, and clonal diversity was possibly underestimated. Researchers took repertoire samples only after the peak T cell response had come. Only a handful of people who got AZD1222 tested seropositive at baseline.

This CDR3 is 15 amino acids long. Trimming stripped 4 bases from V and 0 bases from J, with 13 bases between. Germline assignment: CDR1 SGHRS and CDR2 YFSETQ. Sequenced by immunoSEQ multiplex PCR; TCRdb stores in-frame clones only, minus some. The table includes about 99,000 clones, around nine tenths detected once. The TCR originated in an adult who received the MenACWY meningococcal vaccine as a control. The input for sequencing was peripheral blood, taken 28 days after the second dose of the MenACWY control vaccine. V gene TRBV5-1 combines with J gene TRBJ1-1; no reliable D call. The CDR3 nucleotides read TGCGCCAGCAGCCCGGGTCTGTGGCTGAACACTGAAGCTTTCTTT. Protein sequence: CASSPGLWLNTEAFF.